Listed below are T cell receptor beta chains from one sample, sequenced in a study of shared clonotypes between healthy human individuals. Data came from immunoSEQ multiplex PCR; TCRdb stores just in-frame clones and leaves some out. The table has approximately 330,000 clones, less than 75% seen once. The sample comprised memory CD4+ T cells sorted from blood. These receptor sequences come from a man aged 25-45 years in good health. Both conserved end residues are part of each CDR3. A D gene is named only where the DNA matches it firmly. The size field is filled for only some rows; it gives once, few, many or a size class.

abundance: .
v_gene: TRBV27
j_gene: TRBJ2-1
d_gene: TRBD2
CDR3nt: TGTGCCAGCAGTTCAGGACTAGCCAGGAATGAGCAGTTCTTC
CDR3aa: CASSSGLARNEQFF

abundance: .
v_gene: TRBV25-1
j_gene: TRBJ2-5
d_gene: TRBD1
CDR3nt: TGTGCCAGCAACTCCGAATTACAGGGGGCAAGAGAGACCCAGTACTTC
CDR3aa: CASNSELQGARETQYF

abundance: .
v_gene: TRBV11-2
j_gene: TRBJ2-7
d_gene: .
CDR3nt: TGTGCCAGCAGCTGGGTGACAGCGGGCGACGAGCAGTACTTC
CDR3aa: CASSWVTAGDEQYF

abundance: .
v_gene: TRBV5-4
j_gene: TRBJ1-3
d_gene: .
CDR3nt: TGTGCCAGCAGCGATCAGGGGTCTGGAAACACCATATATTTT
CDR3aa: CASSDQGSGNTIYF

abundance: few
v_gene: TRBV7-9
j_gene: TRBJ2-1
d_gene: TRBD2
CDR3nt: TGTGCCAGCAGTTACCCAAGACGACTAGCGGTCTACAATGAGCAGTTCTTC
CDR3aa: CASSYPRRLAVYNEQFF

abundance: once
v_gene: TRBV29-1
j_gene: TRBJ2-5
d_gene: .
CDR3nt: TGCAGCGTTGAAGAGGAGGGACATAAAGAGACCCAGTACTTC
CDR3aa: CSVEEEGHKETQYF

abundance: once
v_gene: TRBV10-3
j_gene: TRBJ2-7
d_gene: .
CDR3nt: TGTGCCATCAGTGAGTCGGGGTACGAGCAGTACTTC
CDR3aa: CAISESGYEQYF

abundance: .
v_gene: TRBV7-6
j_gene: TRBJ2-5
d_gene: TRBD1
CDR3nt: TGTGCCAGCAGCCCAGGGACAGCCCAGTACTTC
CDR3aa: CASSPGTAQYF

abundance: .
v_gene: TRBV11-2
j_gene: TRBJ2-5
d_gene: TRBD2
CDR3nt: TGTGCCAGCAGCTTAGGGGGTAGCGGGATCCCCGAGACCCAGTACTTC
CDR3aa: CASSLGGSGIPETQYF

abundance: .
v_gene: TRBV6-5
j_gene: TRBJ2-7
d_gene: TRBD1
CDR3nt: TGTGCCAGCACTTCCGGGACAGGGCTTAAGCAGTACTTC
CDR3aa: CASTSGTGLKQYF

abundance: .
v_gene: TRBV30
j_gene: TRBJ1-2
d_gene: .
CDR3nt: TGTGCCTGGATGGACGACGTACAGGGAGACTATGGCTACACCTTC
CDR3aa: CAWMDDVQGDYGYTF

abundance: once
v_gene: TRBV11-1
j_gene: TRBJ1-1
d_gene: TRBD1
CDR3nt: TGTGCCAGCAGCTCACCGGGACAGGGGTTCACTGAAGCTTTCTTT
CDR3aa: CASSSPGQGFTEAFF

abundance: few
v_gene: TRBV4-1
j_gene: TRBJ1-4
d_gene: .
CDR3nt: TGCGCCAGCAGCCAAGTCCGGGCCGATAATGAAAAACTGTTTTTT
CDR3aa: CASSQVRADNEKLFF

abundance: .
v_gene: TRBV7-2
j_gene: TRBJ2-5
d_gene: TRBD1
CDR3nt: TGTGCCAGCAGCTTACCACCAGGCAGGGGGCAAGAGACCCAGTACTTC
CDR3aa: CASSLPPGRGQETQYF

abundance: .
v_gene: TRBV6-1
j_gene: TRBJ2-7
d_gene: TRBD2
CDR3nt: TGTGCCAGCAGTGAAGCTCTTGGGGGGGGAGTCTACGAGCAGTACTTC
CDR3aa: CASSEALGGGVYEQYF

abundance: .
v_gene: TRBV20-1
j_gene: TRBJ2-1
d_gene: TRBD2
CDR3nt: TGCAATACCGGGACTAGCAACGAGCAGTTCTTC
CDR3aa: CNTGTSNEQFF